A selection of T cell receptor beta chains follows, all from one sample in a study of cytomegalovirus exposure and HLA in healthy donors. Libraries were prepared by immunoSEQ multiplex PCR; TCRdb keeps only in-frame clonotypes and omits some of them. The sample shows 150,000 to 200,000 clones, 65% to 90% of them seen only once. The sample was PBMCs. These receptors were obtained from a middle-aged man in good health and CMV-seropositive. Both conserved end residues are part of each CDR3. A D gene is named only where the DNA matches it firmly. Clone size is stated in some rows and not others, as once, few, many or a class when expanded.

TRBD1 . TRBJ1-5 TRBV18 CASSPPGQGASQPQHF TGTGCCAGCTCACCACCGGGCCAGGGGGCATCTCAGCCCCAGCATTTT
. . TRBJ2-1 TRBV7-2 CASSYTGTRSSYNEQFF TGTGCCAGCAGCTATACCGGGACAAGAAGCTCCTACAATGAGCAGTTCTTC
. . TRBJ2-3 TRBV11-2 CASSLVSGGFGTDTQYF TGTGCCAGCAGCTTAGTTTCAGGAGGCTTCGGGACAGATACGCAGTATTTT
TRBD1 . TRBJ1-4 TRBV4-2 CASSEGPDRGGTNEKLFF TGTGCCAGCAGCGAAGGGCCTGACAGGGGAGGGACTAATGAAAAACTGTTTTTT
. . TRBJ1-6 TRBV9 CASSPRSVNSPLHF TGTGCCAGCAGCCCACGCTCGGTTAATTCACCCCTCCACTTT
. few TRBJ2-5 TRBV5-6 CASSLLPNRETQYF TGTGCCAGCAGCTTGTTGCCTAATCGAGAGACCCAGTACTTC
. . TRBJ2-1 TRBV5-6 CASSGDRNRLGEQFF TGTGCCAGCAGCGGCGACAGAAACCGTCTCGGGGAGCAGTTCTTC
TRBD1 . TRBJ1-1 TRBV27 CASSITPGTGGSKAFF TGTGCCAGCAGTATAACTCCCGGGACAGGGGGATCTAAAGCTTTCTTT
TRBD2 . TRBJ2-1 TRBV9 CASSREPSGTVNEQFF TGTGCCAGCAGCAGGGAGCCTAGCGGGACCGTTAATGAGCAGTTCTTC
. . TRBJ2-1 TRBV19 CASSIDKTSKAYNEQFF TGTGCCAGTAGTATAGATAAGACTAGTAAGGCCTACAATGAGCAGTTCTTC
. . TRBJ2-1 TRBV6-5 CASSYYGLQFF TGTGCCAGCAGTTATTACGGGTTGCAGTTCTTC
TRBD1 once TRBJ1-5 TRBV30 CARKTGTGKGQPQHF TGTGCCAGAAAAACCGGGACAGGGAAGGGTCAGCCCCAGCATTTT
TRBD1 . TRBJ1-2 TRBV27 CASSLRGPRDYGYTF TGTGCCAGCAGTTTAAGGGGGCCGAGGGACTATGGCTACACCTTC
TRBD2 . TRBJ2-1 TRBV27 CASRTGLAGVNEQFF TGTGCCAGCAGGACCGGACTAGCGGGAGTCAATGAGCAGTTCTTC
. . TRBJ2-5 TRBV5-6 CASSSQWSSSRETQYF TGTGCCAGCAGTTCCCAGTGGTCTAGCAGTCGGGAGACCCAGTACTTC
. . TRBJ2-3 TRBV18 CASSPRTRSGTSTDTQYF TGTGCCAGCTCACCGCGCACCCGTAGCGGAACTAGCACAGATACGCAGTATTTT
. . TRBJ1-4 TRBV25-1 CASRGGLNEKLFF TGTGCCAGCAGGGGAGGACTCAATGAAAAACTGTTTTTT
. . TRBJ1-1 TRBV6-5 CASKGQGSRTEAFF TGTGCCAGCAAGGGGCAGGGCTCCCGCACTGAAGCTTTCTTT
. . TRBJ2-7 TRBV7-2 CASSPSGSGNYEQYF TGTGCCAGCAGCCCCTCGGGTAGCGGAAACTACGAGCAGTACTTC
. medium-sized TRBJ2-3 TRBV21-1 CASSTDRVSTDTQYF TGTGCCAGCAGCACGGACAGGGTGAGCACAGATACGCAGTATTTT
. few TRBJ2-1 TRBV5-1 CASSSGTSSYNEQFF TGCGCCAGCAGCTCCGGGACATCCTCCTACAATGAGCAGTTCTTC
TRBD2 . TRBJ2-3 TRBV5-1 CASSLEGSGDTQYF TGCGCCAGCAGCTTGGAGGGTAGCGGGGATACGCAGTATTTT
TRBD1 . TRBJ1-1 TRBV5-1 CASSLEGQGVTEAFF TGCGCCAGCAGCTTGGAAGGACAGGGGGTTACTGAAGCTTTCTTT
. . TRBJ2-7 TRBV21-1 CASSKGFAACVGQGSYEQYF .
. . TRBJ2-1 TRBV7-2 CANHGGLSYNEQFF TGTGCCAATCACGGGGGATTGTCCTACAATGAGCAGTTCTTC
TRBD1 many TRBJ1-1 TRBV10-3 CAISRQGGETEAFF TGTGCCATCAGTCGACAGGGGGGAGAAACTGAAGCTTTCTTT
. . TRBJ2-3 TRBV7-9 CASSSTSSADTQYF TGTGCCAGCAGCTCGACCTCTAGTGCAGATACGCAGTATTTT
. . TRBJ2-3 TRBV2 CASSAWRGTDTQYF TGTGCCAGCAGTGCCTGGCGGGGCACAGATACGCAGTATTTT
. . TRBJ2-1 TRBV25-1 CASSEFGSRDEQFF TGTGCCAGCAGTGAATTCGGGTCGCGGGATGAGCAGTTCTTC
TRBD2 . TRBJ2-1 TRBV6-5 CASSYRGGVGNEQFF TGTGCCAGCAGTTACCGCGGGGGTGTCGGCAATGAGCAGTTCTTC
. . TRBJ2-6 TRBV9 CASSSSGPPGANVLTF TGTGCCAGCAGCTCGAGCGGGCCCCCTGGGGCCAACGTCCTGACTTTC
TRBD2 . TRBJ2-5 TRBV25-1 CASSEWKGTSGAKETQYF TGTGCCAGCAGTGAATGGAAGGGGACTAGCGGAGCCAAAGAGACCCAGTACTTC
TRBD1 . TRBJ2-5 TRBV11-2 CASSSGGVETQYF TGTGCCAGCAGTTCAGGGGGCGTAGAGACCCAGTACTTC
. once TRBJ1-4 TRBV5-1 CASSLVGATNEKLFF TGCGCCAGCAGCTTGGTAGGGGCAACTAATGAAAAACTGTTTTTT
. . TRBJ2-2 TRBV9 CASSVAFSGYTGELFF TGTGCCAGCAGCGTAGCATTTAGCGGCTATACCGGGGAGCTGTTTTTT
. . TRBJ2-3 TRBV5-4 CASSLGGTRSTDTQYF TGTGCCAGCAGCTTGGGGGGGACTCGTAGCACAGATACGCAGTATTTT
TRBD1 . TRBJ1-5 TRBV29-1 CSVERDRGNQPQHF TGCAGCGTTGAGAGGGACAGGGGGAATCAGCCCCAGCATTTT
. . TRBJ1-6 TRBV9 CASSVQGSNSPLHF TGTGCCAGCAGCGTCCAGGGTTCAAATTCACCCCTCCACTTT
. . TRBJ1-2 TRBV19 CASSIRSGTANYGYTF TGTGCCAGTAGTATTAGGTCGGGAACAGCTAACTATGGCTACACCTTC
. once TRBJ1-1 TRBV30 CAWSPRGRNTEAFF TGTGCCTGGAGTCCCCGGGGGAGGAACACTGAAGCTTTCTTT
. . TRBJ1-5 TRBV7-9 CASSLGGHSNQPQHF TGTGCCAGCAGCTTAGGGGGGCATAGCAATCAGCCCCAGCATTTT
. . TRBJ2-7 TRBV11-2 CASSPTGSAYEQYF TGTGCCAGCAGCCCGACAGGATCCGCCTACGAGCAGTACTTC
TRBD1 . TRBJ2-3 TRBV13 CASSSGEGTASTDTQYF TGTGCCAGCAGCTCCGGGGAAGGGACAGCTAGCACAGATACGCAGTATTTT
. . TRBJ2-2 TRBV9 CASSVGLEIGELFF TGTGCCAGCAGCGTAGGGCTAGAGATCGGGGAGCTGTTTTTT
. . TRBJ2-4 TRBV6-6 CASSYDGPGNIQYF TGTGCCAGCAGTTACGATGGGCCTGGGAACATTCAGTACTTC
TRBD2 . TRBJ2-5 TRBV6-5 CASSYSSTSGRKTQYF TGTGCCAGCAGTTACTCGTCCACTAGCGGGAGGAAGACCCAGTACTTC
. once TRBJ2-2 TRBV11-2 CASSRRTENTGELFF TGTGCCAGCAGCCGTAGGACAGAGAACACCGGGGAGCTGTTTTTT
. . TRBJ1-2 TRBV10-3 CAISDHTGTYGYTF TGTGCCATCAGTGACCATACAGGGACCTATGGCTACACCTTC
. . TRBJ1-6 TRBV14 CASSQDGRANSPLHF TGTGCCAGCAGCCAAGATGGGCGGGCCAATTCACCCCTCCACTTT
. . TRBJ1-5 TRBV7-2 CASSLGAQTNQPQHF TGTGCCAGCAGCTTAGGTGCCCAGACAAATCAGCCCCAGCATTTT
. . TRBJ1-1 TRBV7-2 CASSLDRTEAFF TGTGCCAGCAGCCTAGACCGGACAGAAGCTTTCTTT
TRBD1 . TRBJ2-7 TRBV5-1 CASSLIRGQGYEQYF TGCGCCAGCAGCTTAATTAGGGGACAGGGCTACGAGCAGTACTTC
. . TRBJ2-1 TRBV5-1 CASRPSELEQFF TGCGCCAGCAGACCTAGCGAACTTGAGCAGTTCTTC
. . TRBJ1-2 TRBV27 CATRGGANYGYTF TGTGCCACCAGAGGGGGGGCTAACTATGGCTACACCTTC
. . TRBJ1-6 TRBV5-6 CASSPSGNSPLHF TGTGCCAGCAGCCCGTCAGGGAATTCACCCCTCCACTTT
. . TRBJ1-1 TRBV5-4 CASSSSNGRNTEAFF TGTGCCAGCAGCTCTTCGAATGGTAGAAACACTGAAGCTTTCTTT
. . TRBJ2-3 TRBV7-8 CASSPFSGSRGDTQYF TGTGCCAGCAGCCCCTTTAGCGGGTCCAGGGGAGATACGCAGTATTTT
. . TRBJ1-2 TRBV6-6 CASSSFGLANYGYTF TGTGCCAGCAGTTCCTTCGGGTTAGCTAACTATGGCTACACCTTC
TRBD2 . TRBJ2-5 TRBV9 CASSGGGGRALETQYF TGTGCCAGCAGCGGGGGGGGCGGGAGGGCATTAGAGACCCAGTACTTC
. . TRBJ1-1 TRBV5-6 CASSWGPKNTEAFF TGTGCCAGCAGCTGGGGCCCCAAGAACACTGAAGCTTTCTTT